The 18 T cell receptor beta chains presented below share a single source sample, sequenced in a study of PD-L1 blockade in urothelial cancer. Repertoires were generated with immunoSEQ multiplex PCR, while TCRdb's copy carries only in-frame clones and drops some. The sample lists more than 15,000 clones; around 90% were seen once. This material consisted of PBMCs, taken around atezolizumab (anti-PD-L1) treatment. The receptors come from a man aged 50-60 years with urothelial cancer.

The genes are TRBV4-1 and TRBJ2-5; TRBD1 is a possible D gene (5 bases). The germline CDR1 and CDR2 sequences are MGHRA and YSYEKL. Trimming removed 1 base from V and 4 bases from J, with 16 bases in between. This CDR3 is 16 amino acids long. Written as DNA, the CDR3 is TGCGCCAGCAGCCAAGGATGGCAGGGTCATCGAGAGACCCAGTACTTC. Protein sequence: CASSQGWQGHRETQYF.

This clone appeared once. The V and J genes are TRBV5-6 and TRBJ2-3; 11 bases fit TRBD2. After removal of 2 bases from V and 7 bases from J, the junction contained 18 bases not matched to a gene. The CDR3 is 19 residues long. The germline CDR1 and CDR2 sequences are SGHDT and YYEEEE. CDR3 amino acids: CASSFFGGLAGGSGHTQYF. The CDR3 nucleotides read TGTGCCAGCAGCTTCTTCGGCGGGCTAGCGGGAGGCTCAGGCCATACGCAGTATTTT.

The table lists this clone with a count of one. The J gene is TRBJ1-6, the V gene TRBV11-2; 11 bases are shared with TRBD1. With V trimmed by 0 bases and J by 9 bases, 4 bases remained unmatched. Germline CDR1 and CDR2: SGHAT and FQNNGV. CDR3 length: 16 amino acids. As DNA, the CDR3 is TGTGCCAGCAGCTTAGACCGGACAGGGGGCGGTTCACCCCTCCACTTT. Residues: CASSLDRTGGGSPLHF.

The DNA for the CDR3 is TGTGCCAGCAGCCGACAGACCTACGAGCAGTACTTC. Translating it yields CASSRQTYEQYF. This chain uses TRBV5-4 with TRBJ2-7; D is perhaps TRBD1 (5 bases). The CDR3 is 12 residues long. V was clipped by 4 bases and J by 2 bases, with 7 bases between them. In germline, CDR1 is SGHNT, CDR2 YYREEE (reference sequence).

This clone was counted a few times. The J gene is TRBJ2-2, the V gene TRBV7-2; 7 nucleotides line up with TRBD1. The CDR3 is 17 residues long. The germline CDR1 and CDR2 sequences are SGHTA and FQGNSA. Germline trimming cut 5 bases from V and 1 base from J; bases unmatched to any gene: 10. CDR3 in DNA: TGTGCCAGCAGCCCAAATAGACAGGGTCGGAACACCGGGGAGCTGTTTTTT. Protein: CASSPNRQGRNTGELFF.

This chain links TRBV25-1 with TRBJ1-6; a weak D match, TRBD1 (6 bases). The V gene's germline CDR1 is MGHDK and CDR2 SYGVNS. This CDR3 comprises 15 residues. V lost 1 base, J lost 9 bases, and 13 bases lay in between. In DNA form, the CDR3 reads TGTGCCAGCAGTGAATCGGGGGGGGCGAGTTCACCCCTCCACTTT. Its translation is CASSESGGASSPLHF.

The chain combines TRBV20-1 with TRBJ2-5; D gene uncertain. The CDR3 loop spans 11 amino acids. CDR1 and CDR2 from the germline V gene are DFQATT and SNEGSKA (reference sequence). Trimming left V 7 bases short and J 4 bases short, with 10 bases between. CDR3 coding DNA: TGCAGTGGGCTGTCTCGAGAGACCCAGTACTTC. Translated, it gives CSGLSRETQYF.

This clone was seen only a few times. The chain joins TRBV6-5 to TRBJ2-7; D not resolved. The ends were cut back, 6 bases at V and 3 bases at J, with 9 bases in the middle. The CDR3 length is 12 residues. From germline, CDR1 is MNHEY and CDR2 SVGAGI. CDR3 amino acids: CASRRDNYEQYF. The CDR3 DNA follows: TGTGCCAGCAGACGAGACAACTACGAGCAGTACTTC.

The V gene is TRBV6-5, the J gene TRBJ1-1; D is undetermined. The CDR3 covers 12 residues. Germline V gives CDR1 MNHEY, CDR2 SVGAGI. Trimming cost V 2 bases and J 11 bases, with 12 bases left between them. DNA of the CDR3: TGTGCCAGCAGTTACAGGGCCCCGGGGGCTTTCTTT. It specifies CASSYRAPGAFF.

The chain recombines TRBV16 with TRBJ1-2; D gene ambiguous. CDR1 is KGHSY and CDR2 is FQNENV in the germline V gene. The CDR3 is 14 amino acids. Trimming took off 2 bases at V and 4 bases at J, with 11 bases between the two ends. The CDR3 protein is CASSQLQEPYGYTF. The CDR3 DNA sequence: TGTGCCAGCAGCCAACTCCAGGAACCCTATGGCTACACCTTC.

J is TRBJ2-7 and V is TRBV13; D gene ambiguous. Germline V gives CDR1 PRHDT, CDR2 FYEKMQ (reference sequence). The CDR3 is 13 residues long. With 5 bases removed from V and 6 bases from J, the gap between germline ends came to 14 bases. The CDR3 bases are TGTGCCAGCAGCCCGCGGCCCATTTCCGAGCAGTACTTC. Protein sequence: CASSPRPISEQYF. The complete variable domain, with remaining parts taken from reference TRBV13 and TRBJ2-7, reads AAGVIQSPRHLIKEKRETATLKCYPIPRHDTVYWYQQGPGQDPQFLISFYEKMQSDKGSIPDRFSAQQFSDYHSELNMSSLELGDSALYFCASSPRPISEQYFGPGTRLTVT.

V usage is TRBV19 and J usage is TRBJ2-7, with D perhaps TRBD1 (6 bases). V was cut by 7 bases and J by 2 bases, with 18 bases left in between. The CDR3 spans 15 residues. Germline CDR1 and CDR2: LNHDA and SQIVND (reference sequence). CDR3 in DNA: TGTGCCAGTACCTCACCGACAGGTAGCCCCTACGAGCAGTACTTC. This translates into CASTSPTGSPYEQYF.

The chain couples TRBV19 to TRBJ1-2; 10 positions agree with TRBD1. The CDR3 is 13 residues long. Germline CDR1 and CDR2: LNHDA and SQIVND (reference sequence). Trimming removed 3 bases from V and 8 bases from J; junction bases left unmatched: 3. The CDR3 region is CASSIDRGQGYTF. The CDR3 DNA sequence: TGTGCCAGTAGTATTGACAGGGGGCAAGGCTACACCTTC.

This chain uses TRBV5-4 with TRBJ2-2, with 9 positions matching TRBD1. Germline V gene sequence: CDR1 SGHNT, CDR2 YYREEE (reference sequence). The CDR3 is 13 amino acids. Trimming cost V 6 bases and J 4 bases; bases outside gene matches: 1. The DNA for the CDR3 is TGTGCCAGCACGACAGGGGGCACCGGGGAGCTGTTTTTT. Its translation: CASTTGGTGELFF.

This chain links TRBV15 with TRBJ2-7, with 11 nucleotides matching TRBD1. This CDR3 is built from 17 residues. Germline CDR1 is LNHNV and CDR2 is YYDKDF (reference sequence). The V gene end was trimmed by 1 base and the J gene end by 7 bases; junction bases not matched to a gene: 12. CDR3 sequence (DNA): TGTGCCACCAGCAGAGGCGGGACAGGGGGACAGCGACGGGAGCAGTACTTC. Its protein product is CATSRGGTGGQRREQYF.

The rearrangement uses TRBV2 and TRBJ2-7; 7 bases map to TRBD1. Germline CDR1 and CDR2: SNHLY and FYNNEI. The length of the CDR3 is 16 residues. Trimming at V came to 6 bases and at J to 0 bases, leaving 11 bases not matched to a gene. CDR3 loop: CASSGPEDRYSYEQYF. DNA of the CDR3: TGTGCCAGCAGCGGACCCGAGGACAGGTACTCCTACGAGCAGTACTTC.

The chain employs TRBV30 and TRBJ1-5, with TRBD1 identical over 10 bases. Trimming at V came to 5 bases and at J to 2 bases, leaving 0 bases not matched to a gene. CDR3 length: 13 amino acids. Germline loops: CDR1 GTSNPN, CDR2 SVGIG (reference sequence). CDR3 nucleotide sequence: TGTGCCTGGGGACAGGGGGGCAATCAGCCCCAGCATTTT. It translates to CAWGQGGNQPQHF.

This chain links TRBV6-5 with TRBJ1-2; D is undetermined. Deletions cut 4 bases from V and 7 bases from J, with 13 bases between. Germline V gene data show CDR1 as MNHEY and CDR2 as SVGAGI. The CDR3 covers 13 residues. The CDR3 DNA is TGTGCCAGCAGTTCCGAGGGTCGAGGTGGCTACACCTTC. This gives the protein CASSSEGRGGYTF.